This TCR beta chain was captured in a study of Ad26.COV2.S vaccination and SARS-CoV-2 variants. Turning to the study itself: Donor participated within the Ad26.COV2.S arm of the COV1001 trial. The study, taken as a whole, reports: Vaccinees showed greater spike-specific TCR breadth than placebo recipients. Analyses of TCR breadth and depth may have underestimated total T cell responses.

This CDR3 has 15 amino acids. V lost 0 bases, J lost 5 bases, and 3 bases stayed unmatched. Germline V gene lookup returns CDR1 LGHNA and CDR2 YSLEER. The treatment here: around 19 received Ad26.COV2.S at low or high dose, single or two shots; about 5 received placebo; per-sample allocation not given. Repertoires come from day 63 after the first vaccine or placebo injection. This Boston cohort included adults aged 18-55 years. Sequencing used immunoSEQ multiplex PCR; TCRdb keeps in-frame clones, though not all of them. The sample has roughly 400,000 clones, around 93% seen once. About this clone itself: Its antigen is as yet unknown.

The rearrangement uses TRBV4-3 and TRBJ1-1; 10 bases are shared with TRBD1. The sequence came from a person between 18 and 65 years old who received the Ad26.COV2.S COVID-19 vaccine or a placebo. The input for sequencing was peripheral blood, taken in a trial of Ad26.COV2.S vaccine versus placebo. CDR3: CASSQEDRGMTEAFF. The CDR3 region has the DNA TGCGCCAGCAGCCAAGAGGACAGGGGGATGACTGAAGCTTTCTTT.